Listed here are 32 T cell receptor beta chains from one sample, sequenced in a study of CXCR3-negative and CXCR3-positive naive CD8 T cells. The authors made the TRB cDNA libraries by 5' RACE using UMI labels. TCRdb reprocessed the 5' RACE reads and reports one entry per CDR3 protein, with no DNA. The sample table sets out 100,000 to 150,000 distinct CDR3 sequences. The sequencing input was naive CXCR3- CD8+ T cells from blood. Subset reported: CD45RO-CCR7+CD27+CD95- naive CD8+ T cells lacking CXCR3 (TNR3-). These TCRs come from a human donor in good health. Some clones in this sample may be carry-over from other donors' samples.

This rearrangement joins TRBV12-3 or TRBV12-4 to TRBJ2-7. This CDR3 spans 12 amino acids. The CDR3 sequence: CASTDQSYEQYF.

CDR3 sequence reads: CASSESFGTGDYGYTF. The chain employs TRBV2 and TRBJ1-2; TCRdb outputs TRBD1, but without DNA this stays unchecked. CDR3 length: 16 amino acids. CDR1 and CDR2 from the germline V gene are SNHLY and FYNNEI.

The chain couples TRBV18 to TRBJ2-1; TCRdb's assignment of TRBD1 cannot be checked, as there is no DNA. This CDR3 spans 14 amino acids. Germline V gives CDR1 KGHSH, CDR2 LQKENI. The CDR3 here is CASSPRGTGDEQFF. Complete variable domain (other parts from reference TRBV18 and TRBJ2-1): NAGVMQNPRHLVRRRGQEARLRCSPMKGHSHVYWYRQLPEEGLKFMVYLQKENIIDESGMPKERFSAEFPKEGPSILRIQQVVRGDSAAYFCASSPRGTGDEQFFGPGTRLTVL.

The rearrangement uses TRBV29-1 and TRBJ2-2. Germline assignment: CDR1 SQVTM and CDR2 ANQGSEA. The CDR3 is 11 amino acids. The CDR3 here is CSGDDTGELFF.

The chain has TRBV5-6 and TRBJ2-7; TCRdb's D call, TRBD2, is unchecked because there is no DNA. The germline V gene encodes CDR1 SGHDT and CDR2 YYEEEE. This CDR3 contains 15 residues. CDR3 in amino acids: CASSYPRLGSYEQYF.

The chain joins TRBV7-9 to TRBJ2-7. Germline loops: CDR1 SEHNR, CDR2 FQNEAQ (reference sequence). This CDR3 contains 12 residues. The CDR3 sequence: CASSLGSLEQYF.

This rearrangement joins TRBV28 to TRBJ1-5. Germline values: CDR1 MDHEN, CDR2 SYDVKM. The CDR3 is 14 residues long. CDR3 loop: CASRVQGNNQPQHF. Looking up the rest from reference TRBV28 and TRBJ1-5 gives the full variable domain: DVKVTQSSRYLVKRTGEKVFLECVQDMDHENMFWYRQDPGLGLRLIYFSYDVKMKEKGDIPEGYSVSREKKERFSLILESASTNQTSMYLCASRVQGNNQPQHFGDGTRLSIL.

The J gene is TRBJ2-5, the V gene TRBV5-6; TCRdb names TRBD1, which stays unverified in the absence of DNA. Per germline, CDR1 SGHDT and CDR2 YYEEEE. This CDR3 comprises 15 residues. The CDR3 reads CASSPDRVGQETQYF.

The CDR3 loop reads CASSPGGLKTQYF. This sequence joins TRBV11-3 and TRBJ2-5; TCRdb lists TRBD1, though no DNA is available to test this call. Germline assignment: CDR1 SGHNT and CDR2 YENEEA. This CDR3 has 13 residues.

V and J are TRBV7-9 and TRBJ2-3. The V gene's germline CDR1 is SEHNR and CDR2 FQNEAQ (reference sequence). The CDR3 has 13 residues. This CDR3 is CASSLPNTDTQYF. The full variable domain, with the rest looked up from reference TRBV7-9 and TRBJ2-3, is DTGVSQNPRHKITKRGQNVTFRCDPISEHNRLYWYRQTLGQGPEFLTYFQNEAQLEKSRLLSDRFSAERPKGSFSTLEIQRTEQGDSAMYLCASSLPNTDTQYFGPGTRLTVL.

The chain has TRBV29-1 and TRBJ2-7. CDR3 length: 12 residues. CDR1 is SQVTM, CDR2 ANQGSEA, per germline. The CDR3 is CSESDGADEQYF.

The V call is TRBV7-2, the J call TRBJ1-1. The CDR3 has 14 amino acids. CDR1 and CDR2 (germline): SGHTA, FQGNSA. CDR3 amino acids: CASSLSTGNTEAFF.

J is TRBJ2-1 and V is TRBV5-4; as DNA is missing, the TRBD2 call by TCRdb cannot be tested. This CDR3 is built from 16 residues. Germline assignment: CDR1 SGHNT and CDR2 YYREEE (reference sequence). CDR3 sequence reads: CASSLVWASGSNEQFF.

This chain joins TRBV5-1 and TRBJ2-7; without DNA, the TCRdb call of TRBD1 cannot be checked. The CDR3 extends over 13 amino acids. In germline, CDR1 is SGHRS, CDR2 YFSETQ. The CDR3 sequence is CASDAGRGSEQYF.

This sequence joins TRBV28 and TRBJ2-5; TCRdb's D call, TRBD1, is unchecked because there is no DNA. This CDR3 spans 13 amino acids. CDR1 is MDHEN and CDR2 is SYDVKM in the germline V gene. CDR3 loop: CASSSTPQETQYF.

The gene calls are TRBV29-1 and TRBJ1-1. The CDR3 contains 11 residues. Germline CDR1 reads SQVTM; CDR2 reads ANQGSEA. Here the CDR3 reads CSVGWETEAFF.

J is TRBJ1-1 and V is TRBV7-9; with no DNA, the TCRdb D assignment of TRBD1 cannot be verified. CDR1 and CDR2 from the germline V gene are SEHNR and FQNEAQ (reference sequence). The CDR3 loop spans 16 amino acids. This CDR3 reads CASSLVGRGLDTEAFF.

The rearrangement links TRBV4-1 to TRBJ2-3; as DNA is missing, the TRBD2 call by TCRdb cannot be tested. Germline CDR1 reads MGHRA; CDR2 reads YSYEKL. The CDR3 is 15 amino acids. CDR3 sequence reads: CASSTPAAGEDTQYF.

This chain joins TRBV29-1 and TRBJ2-1; TCRdb designates TRBD2, a call that cannot be tested without DNA. The germline V gene encodes CDR1 SQVTM and CDR2 ANQGSEA. The CDR3 is 14 amino acids. The CDR3 reads CSVVGGRFFGEQFF.

CDR3 amino acids: CASSPSGTLHEQYF. The chain has TRBV7-6 and TRBJ2-7. CDR1 SGHVS and CDR2 FNYEAQ come from the germline V gene. CDR3 length equals 14 residues.

The J gene is TRBJ2-2, the V gene TRBV4-3. CDR3 length: 15 amino acids. Germline V gene sequence: CDR1 LGHNA, CDR2 YSLEER. CDR3 protein: CASSQEDGNTGELFF.

This CDR3 reads CASSPTSPWWNEQFF. This chain links TRBV7-9 with TRBJ2-1; TCRdb proposes TRBD2, but this gene call is untestable without DNA. The CDR3 is 15 amino acids. The V gene's germline CDR1 is SEHNR and CDR2 FQNEAQ (reference sequence).

The genes are TRBV11-2 and TRBJ2-7; TCRdb indicates TRBD1, and absent DNA this call remains unverified. The CDR3 has 15 amino acids. Looked up from germline, CDR1 is SGHAT and CDR2 is FQNNGV. Here the CDR3 reads CASSSSLRPGYEQYF. Looking up the rest from reference TRBV11-2 and TRBJ2-7 gives the full variable domain: EAGVAQSPRYKIIEKRQSVAFWCNPISGHATLYWYQQILGQGPKLLIQFQNNGVVDDSQLPKDRFSAERLKGVDSTLKIQPAKLEDSAVYLCASSSSLRPGYEQYFGPGTRLTVT.

This sequence joins TRBV27 and TRBJ2-2; with no DNA, the TCRdb D assignment of TRBD1 cannot be verified. Germline values: CDR1 MNHEY, CDR2 SMNVEV (reference sequence). This CDR3 spans 16 amino acids. The CDR3: CASSSLQGAINGELFF.

This chain connects TRBV7-8 to TRBJ1-1. Germline V lookup: CDR1 SGHVS, CDR2 FQNEAQ. This CDR3 contains 17 residues. The CDR3: CASSFNPISLGDTEAFF.

The rearrangement links TRBV6-6 to TRBJ2-7; absent DNA, TCRdb's TRBD2 call cannot be checked. Germline V lookup: CDR1 MNHNY, CDR2 SVGAGI (reference sequence). The CDR3 covers 14 residues. The CDR3 sequence: CASSPRGGTYEQYF.

The chain combines TRBV19 with TRBJ2-7. CDR1 is LNHDA and CDR2 is SQIVND in the germline V gene (reference sequence). This CDR3 is 12 amino acids long. This chain's CDR3 is CASTDISYEQYF. Supplemented by reference TRBV19 and TRBJ2-7, the full variable domain reads DGGITQSPKYLFRKEGQNVTLSCEQNLNHDAMYWYRQDPGQGLRLIYYSQIVNDFQKGDIAEGYSVSREKKESFPLTVTSAQKNPTAFYLCASTDISYEQYFGPGTRLTVT.

The CDR3 sequence: CSVVRGPYEQYF. The chain is built from TRBV29-1 and TRBJ2-7; TCRdb returns TRBD1, unconfirmable since there is no DNA. This CDR3 spans 12 amino acids. The germline CDR1 and CDR2 sequences are SQVTM and ANQGSEA.

This chain uses TRBV6-5 with TRBJ2-7. Germline CDR1 MNHEY, CDR2 SVGAGI. This CDR3 spans 13 amino acids. The CDR3 loop reads CASSYRVSYEQYF.

V is TRBV4-1 and J is TRBJ2-7; as DNA is missing, the TRBD1 call by TCRdb cannot be tested. Germline assignment: CDR1 MGHRA and CDR2 YSYEKL. The CDR3 has 15 amino acids. The CDR3 region is CASSQTGGNYYEQYF.

The chain is built from TRBV6-1 and TRBJ2-5. Looked up from germline, CDR1 is MNHNS and CDR2 is SASEGT. The CDR3 extends over 11 amino acids. CDR3 region: CASSELETQYF.

The J gene is TRBJ2-7, the V gene TRBV12-3 or TRBV12-4; TCRdb's D call of TRBD1 is untestable without DNA. CDR3 length: 15 amino acids. The CDR3 protein is CASTPGTGRSYEQYF.